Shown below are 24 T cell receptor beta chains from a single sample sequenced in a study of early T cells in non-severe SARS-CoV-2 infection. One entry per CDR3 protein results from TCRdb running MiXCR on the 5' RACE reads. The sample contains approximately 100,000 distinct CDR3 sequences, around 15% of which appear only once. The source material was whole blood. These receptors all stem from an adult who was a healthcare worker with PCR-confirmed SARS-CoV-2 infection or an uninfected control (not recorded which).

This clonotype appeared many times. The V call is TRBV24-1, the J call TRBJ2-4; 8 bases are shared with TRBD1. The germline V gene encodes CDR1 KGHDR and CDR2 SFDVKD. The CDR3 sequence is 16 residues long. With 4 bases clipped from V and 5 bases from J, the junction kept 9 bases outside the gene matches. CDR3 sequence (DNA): TGTGCCACCAGTGAAACGACAGGGGATATTGAAAACATTCAGTACTTC. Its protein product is CATSETTGDIENIQYF.

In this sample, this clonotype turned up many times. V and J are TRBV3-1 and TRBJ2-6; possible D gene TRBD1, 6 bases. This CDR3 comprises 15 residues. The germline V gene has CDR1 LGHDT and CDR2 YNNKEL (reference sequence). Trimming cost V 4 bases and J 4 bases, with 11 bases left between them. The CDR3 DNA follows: TGTGCCAGCAGCCTACAGGGTGCCGGGGCCAACGTCCTGACTTTC. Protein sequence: CASSLQGAGANVLTF.

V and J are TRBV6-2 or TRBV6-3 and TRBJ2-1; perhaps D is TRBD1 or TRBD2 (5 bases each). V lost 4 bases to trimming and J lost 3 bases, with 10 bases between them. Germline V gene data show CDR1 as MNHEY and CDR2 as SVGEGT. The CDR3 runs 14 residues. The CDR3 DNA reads TGTGCCAGCAGTTGGGGGACCAACTACAATGAGCAGTTCTTC. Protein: CASSWGTNYNEQFF.

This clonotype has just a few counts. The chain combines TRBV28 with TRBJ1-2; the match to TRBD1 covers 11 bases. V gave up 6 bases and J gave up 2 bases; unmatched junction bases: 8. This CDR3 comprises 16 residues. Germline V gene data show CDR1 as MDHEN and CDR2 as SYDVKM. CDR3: CASRTPGDRGNYGYTF. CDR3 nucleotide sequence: TGTGCCAGCAGGACCCCCGGGGACAGGGGGAACTATGGCTACACCTTC.

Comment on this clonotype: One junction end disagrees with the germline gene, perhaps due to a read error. The CDR3, as DNA: TGCAGTGCTAGCCGCCCAGGCAGCGGGGGCCGGGACTTC. It encodes CSASRPGSGGRDF. The chain combines TRBV20-1 with TRBJ2-5; 8 positions agree with TRBD2. The CDR3 length is 13 residues. The germline CDR1 and CDR2 sequences are DFQATT and SNEGSKA (reference sequence).

CDR3 in amino acids: CASSPFWDTEAFF. The CDR3 bases are TGTGCCAGCAGCCCTTTTTGGGACACTGAAGCTTTCTTT. The chain employs TRBV7-2 and TRBJ1-1; D not resolved. This CDR3 has 13 amino acids. The V end was cut by 5 bases, the J end by 3 bases, with 10 bases between. CDR1 SGHTA and CDR2 FQGNSA come from the germline V gene.

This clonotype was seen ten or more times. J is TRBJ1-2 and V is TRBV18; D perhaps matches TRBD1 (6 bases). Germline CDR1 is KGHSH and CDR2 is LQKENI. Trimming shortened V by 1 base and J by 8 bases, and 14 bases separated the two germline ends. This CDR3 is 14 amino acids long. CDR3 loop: CASSPQVSGEGYTF. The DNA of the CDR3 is TGTGCCAGCTCACCACAAGTTTCAGGGGAGGGCTACACCTTC.

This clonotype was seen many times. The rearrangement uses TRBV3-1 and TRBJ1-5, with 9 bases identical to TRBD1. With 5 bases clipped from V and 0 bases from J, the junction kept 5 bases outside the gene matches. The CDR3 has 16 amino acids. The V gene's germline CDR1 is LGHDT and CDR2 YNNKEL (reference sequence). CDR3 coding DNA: TGTGCCAGCAGCGCCGGGACAGGGCCTAGCAATCAGCCCCAGCATTTT. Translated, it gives CASSAGTGPSNQPQHF.

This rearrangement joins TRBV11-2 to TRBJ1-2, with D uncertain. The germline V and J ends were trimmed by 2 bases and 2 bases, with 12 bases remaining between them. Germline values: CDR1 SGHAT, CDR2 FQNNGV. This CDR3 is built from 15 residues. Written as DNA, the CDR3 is TGTGCCAGCAGCTTAAAACCGGACGGAAACTATGGCTACACCTTC. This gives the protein CASSLKPDGNYGYTF.

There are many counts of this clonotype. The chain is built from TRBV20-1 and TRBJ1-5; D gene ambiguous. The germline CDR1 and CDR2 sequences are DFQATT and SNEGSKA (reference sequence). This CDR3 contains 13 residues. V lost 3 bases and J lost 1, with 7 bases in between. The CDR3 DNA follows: TGCAGTGCTAGCCCGTGGAGCAATCAGCCCCAGCATTTT. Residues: CSASPWSNQPQHF.

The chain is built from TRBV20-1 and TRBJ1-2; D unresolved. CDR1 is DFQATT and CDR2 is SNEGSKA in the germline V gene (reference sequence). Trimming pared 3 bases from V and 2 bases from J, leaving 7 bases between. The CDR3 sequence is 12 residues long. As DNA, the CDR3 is TGCAGTGCTAGTCGAGAGAACTATGGCTACACCTTC. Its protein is CSASRENYGYTF.

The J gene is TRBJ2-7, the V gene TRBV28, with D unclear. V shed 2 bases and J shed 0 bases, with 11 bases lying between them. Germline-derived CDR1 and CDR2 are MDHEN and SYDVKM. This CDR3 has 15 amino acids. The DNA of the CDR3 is TGTGCCAGCAGTTTACTTGTACGGCCCTCCTACGAGCAGTACTTC. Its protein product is CASSLLVRPSYEQYF.

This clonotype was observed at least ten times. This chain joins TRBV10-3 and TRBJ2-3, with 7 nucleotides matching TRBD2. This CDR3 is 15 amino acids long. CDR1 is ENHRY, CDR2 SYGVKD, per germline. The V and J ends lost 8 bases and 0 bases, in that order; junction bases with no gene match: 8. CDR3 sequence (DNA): TGTGCCATCGGAAAGAGCGGGGCTAGCACAGATACGCAGTATTTT. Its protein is CAIGKSGASTDTQYF.

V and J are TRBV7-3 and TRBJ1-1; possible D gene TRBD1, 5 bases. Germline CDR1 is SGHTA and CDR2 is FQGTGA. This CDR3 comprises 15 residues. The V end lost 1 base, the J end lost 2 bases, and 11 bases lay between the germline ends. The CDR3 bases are TGTGCCAGCAGCTTAAGGGGGGTAGGCAACACTGAAGCTTTCTTT. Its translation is CASSLRGVGNTEAFF.

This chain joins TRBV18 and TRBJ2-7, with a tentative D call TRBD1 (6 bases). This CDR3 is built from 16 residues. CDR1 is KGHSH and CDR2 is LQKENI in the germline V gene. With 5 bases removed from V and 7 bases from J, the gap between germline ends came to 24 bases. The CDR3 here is CASSTRSGDHLWEQYF. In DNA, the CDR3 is TGTGCCAGCTCAACCCGGTCAGGGGATCACCTATGGGAGCAGTACTTC.

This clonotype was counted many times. This CDR3 is CASSYTPGTLAGDTQYF. CDR3 DNA sequence: TGTGCCAGCAGTTACACCCCCGGGACACTTGCTGGAGATACGCAGTATTTT. The chain has TRBV6-6 and TRBJ2-3, with D possibly matching TRBD1 (6 bases). V gave up 2 bases and J gave up 5 bases, with 20 bases separating them. This CDR3 contains 17 residues. Germline CDR1 is MNHNY and CDR2 is SVGAGI (reference sequence).

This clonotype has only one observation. The CDR3 reads CASSLGARERNYGYTF. CDR3 sequence (DNA): TGCGCCAGCAGCTTAGGCGCCCGAGAGCGTAACTATGGCTACACCTTC. The chain uses TRBV5-1 and TRBJ1-2; no reliable D call. V lost 2 bases and J lost 1, with 15 bases in between. This CDR3 is 16 amino acids long. Germline V CDR1 and CDR2: SGHRS, YFSETQ. The full variable domain, with the rest looked up from reference TRBV5-1 and TRBJ1-2, is KAGVTQTPRYLIKTRGQQVTLSCSPISGHRSVSWYQQTPGQGLQFLFEYFSETQRNKGNFPGRFSGRQFSNSRSEMNVSTLELGDSALYLCASSLGARERNYGYTFGSGTRLTVV.

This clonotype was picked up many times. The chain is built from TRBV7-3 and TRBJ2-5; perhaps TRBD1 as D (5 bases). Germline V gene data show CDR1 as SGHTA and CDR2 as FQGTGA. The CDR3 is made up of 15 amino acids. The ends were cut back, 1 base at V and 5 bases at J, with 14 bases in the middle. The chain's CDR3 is CASSLKGAGHETQYF. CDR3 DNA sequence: TGTGCCAGCAGCTTAAAAGGGGCAGGACACGAGACCCAGTACTTC.

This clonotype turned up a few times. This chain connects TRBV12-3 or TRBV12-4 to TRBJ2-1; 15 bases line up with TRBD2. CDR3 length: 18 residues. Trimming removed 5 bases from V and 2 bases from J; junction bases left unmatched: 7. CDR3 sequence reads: CASSPGLAGGSTYNEQFF. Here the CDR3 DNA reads TGTGCCAGCAGTCCGGGACTAGCGGGGGGTTCTACCTACAATGAGCAGTTCTTC.

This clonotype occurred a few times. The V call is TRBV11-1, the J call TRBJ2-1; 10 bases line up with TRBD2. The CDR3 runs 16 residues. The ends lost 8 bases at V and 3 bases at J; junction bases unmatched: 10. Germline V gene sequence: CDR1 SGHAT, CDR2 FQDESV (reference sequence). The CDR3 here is CASSPRLAGGYNEQFF. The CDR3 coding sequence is TGTGCCAGCTCCCCGCGTTTAGCGGGGGGCTACAATGAGCAGTTCTTC.

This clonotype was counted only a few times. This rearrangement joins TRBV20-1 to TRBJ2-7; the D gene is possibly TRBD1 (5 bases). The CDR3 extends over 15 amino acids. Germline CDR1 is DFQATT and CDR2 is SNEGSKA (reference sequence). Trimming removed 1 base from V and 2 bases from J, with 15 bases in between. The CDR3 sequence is CSARVIGDRAYEQYF. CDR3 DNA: TGCAGTGCTAGAGTTATTGGTGACAGAGCCTACGAGCAGTACTTC.

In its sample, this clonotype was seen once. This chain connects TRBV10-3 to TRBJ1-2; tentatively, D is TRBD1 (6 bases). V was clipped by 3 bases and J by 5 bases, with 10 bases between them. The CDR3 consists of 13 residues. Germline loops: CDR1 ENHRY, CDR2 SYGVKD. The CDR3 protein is CAISDGTLYGYTF. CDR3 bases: TGTGCCATCAGTGACGGGACACTTTATGGCTACACCTTC.

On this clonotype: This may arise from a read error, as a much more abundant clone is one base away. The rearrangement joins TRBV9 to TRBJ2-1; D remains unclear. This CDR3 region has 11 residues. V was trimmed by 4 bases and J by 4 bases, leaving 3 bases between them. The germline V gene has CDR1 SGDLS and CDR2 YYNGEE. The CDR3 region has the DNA TGTGCCAGCAGCCAGTACAATGAGCAGTTCTTC. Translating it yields CASSQYNEQFF.

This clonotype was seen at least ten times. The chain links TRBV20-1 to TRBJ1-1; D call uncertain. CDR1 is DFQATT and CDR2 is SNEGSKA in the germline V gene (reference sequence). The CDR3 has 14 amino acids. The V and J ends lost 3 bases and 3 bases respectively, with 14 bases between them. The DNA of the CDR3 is TGCAGTGCTAGTGGCATAGGCGGGTACACTGAAGCTTTCTTT. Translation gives CSASGIGGYTEAFF.